The rows below give T cell receptor beta chains drawn from one sample of a study of T cell responses to AZD1222 COVID-19 vaccine. Only in-frame clones appear in the TCRdb table, and some are missing; sequencing was by immunoSEQ multiplex PCR. The sample holds over 100,000 clones, 85% to 95% seen once. Sequences were derived from peripheral blood, sampled on day 0 of AZD1222 vaccination. The receptors come from an adult in good health. CDR3s include the opening cysteine and the closing phenylalanine or tryptophan. A D gene is named only where the DNA matches it firmly. Clone size is shown for a subset of rows, as once, few, many or a class of expanded clone.

-,TRBJ2-7,TRBV18,-,CASSPPLGDLYEQYF,TGTGCCAGCTCACCACCGCTCGGGGACCTCTACGAGCAGTACTTC
-,TRBJ2-6,TRBV4-3,-,CASSAHNSGANVLTF,TGCGCCAGCAGCGCCCACAACTCTGGGGCCAACGTCCTGACTTTC
-,TRBJ2-4,TRBV4-3,-,CASSQEGSLAKNIQYF,TGCGCCAGCAGCCAAGAAGGGTCTCTAGCCAAAAACATTCAGTACTTC
-,TRBJ1-2,TRBV19,-,CASTPGRGARGYTF,TGTGCCAGTACCCCCGGGCGGGGAGCTCGAGGCTACACCTTC
-,TRBJ1-1,TRBV2,-,CAARNNKKNTEAFF,TGTGCCGCACGGAATAACAAGAAGAACACTGAAGCTTTCTTT
-,TRBJ2-1,TRBV19,-,CASSIVFGGYNEQFF,TGTGCCAGTAGTATAGTTTTTGGAGGTTACAATGAGCAGTTCTTC
-,TRBJ1-6,TRBV6-5,-,CASSLGGFNSPLHF,TGTGCCAGCAGTTTGGGGGGCTTTAATTCACCCCTCCACTTT
-,TRBJ1-2,TRBV3-1/TRBV3-2,TRBD1,CASSPIVTGRDYGYTF,TGTGCCAGCAGCCCCATTGTGACAGGGAGGGACTATGGCTACACCTTC
once,TRBJ1-3,TRBV6-1,-,CASSEAHGGSSGNTIYF,TGTGCCAGCAGTGAAGCGCATGGGGGTAGCTCTGGAAACACCATATATTTT
-,TRBJ2-2,TRBV14,TRBD2,CASSLRTSGRALTGELFF,TGTGCCAGCAGCCTCCGGACTAGCGGGAGGGCCCTCACCGGGGAGCTGTTTTTT
-,TRBJ1-4,TRBV7-9,-,CASSLMTGAATNEKLFF,TGTGCCAGCAGCTTAATGACAGGAGCTGCAACTAATGAAAAACTGTTTTTT
once,TRBJ2-7,TRBV5-5,-,CASSPDSPKQYF,TGTGCCAGCAGTCCGGACTCCCCAAAGCAGTACTTC
-,TRBJ1-1,TRBV6-2/TRBV6-3,-,CASSPGPNTEAFF,TGTGCCAGCAGTCCGGGACCAAACACTGAAGCTTTCTTT
few,TRBJ1-1,TRBV10-3,TRBD1,CAISDQGDTEAFF,TGTGCCATCAGTGACCAGGGGGACACTGAAGCTTTCTTT
-,TRBJ1-2,TRBV7-2,-,CASTPQRSVAGYTF,TGTGCCAGCACCCCCCAACGGTCGGTGGCCGGCTACACCTTC
few,TRBJ1-1,TRBV30,TRBD1,CAWKGQRSEAFF,TGTGCCTGGAAGGGACAGCGCTCTGAAGCTTTCTTT
once,TRBJ1-1,TRBV7-9,TRBD1,CASSLYGQGGRRTEAFF,TGTGCCAGCAGCTTATACGGACAGGGCGGCAGGAGGACTGAAGCTTTCTTT
-,TRBJ2-3,TRBV7-6,-,CASSWQTDSSSSTDTQYF,TGTGCCAGCAGCTGGCAAACCGACAGCTCTTCTAGCACAGATACGCAGTATTTT
-,TRBJ2-7,TRBV28,TRBD2,CASSLSGLAGVSYEQYF,TGTGCCAGCAGTTTAAGCGGCCTAGCGGGAGTCTCCTACGAGCAGTACTTC
-,TRBJ2-1,TRBV2,-,CASSVGHMSSYNEQFF,TGTGCCAGCAGTGTTGGGCATATGAGCTCCTACAATGAGCAGTTCTTC
-,TRBJ1-3,TRBV11-2,TRBD1,CASSLVLGQGPGNTIYF,TGTGCCAGCAGCTTAGTTCTGGGACAGGGACCTGGAAACACCATATATTTT
-,TRBJ2-3,TRBV7-3,-,CASSLNPASDTQYF,TGTGCCAGCAGCTTAAATCCGGCTTCAGATACGCAGTATTTT
-,TRBJ1-3,TRBV11-2,-,CASSFYGDKRSGNTIYF,TGTGCCAGCAGCTTCTATGGGGACAAACGCTCTGGAAACACCATATATTTT
-,TRBJ2-1,TRBV7-2,TRBD2,CASSLVWGLALYNEQFF,TGTGCCAGCAGCTTAGTATGGGGACTAGCGCTCTACAATGAGCAGTTCTTC
once,TRBJ2-7,TRBV7-9,-,CASSTGGGGGLYEQYF,TGTGCCAGCAGCACCGGTGGGGGAGGGGGCTTGTACGAGCAGTACTTC
-,TRBJ1-4,TRBV14,TRBD1,CASSRTGGFNEKLFF,TGTGCCAGCAGCCGGACAGGGGGCTTTAATGAAAAACTGTTTTTT
-,TRBJ2-6,TRBV19,-,CASSIGLGSLFSGANVLTF,TGTGCCAGTAGTATAGGCCTCGGGAGTCTATTCTCTGGGGCCAACGTCCTGACTTTC